The rows below give T cell receptor beta chains drawn from one sample of a study of Ad26.COV2.S vaccination and SARS-CoV-2 variants. TCRdb's table, derived via immunoSEQ multiplex PCR, lists solely in-frame clones and lacks some. Of 350,000 to 450,000 clones listed, about 91% are singletons. The starting material was peripheral blood, obtained after recovery from COVID-19. These receptor sequences come from a human donor who had recovered from COVID-19. Each CDR3 is given with its conserved first and last residue. D genes are given only for firm matches. Size values are once, few and many counts, or a class for expanded clones, and some rows have none.

V	D	length	size	J	DNA	CDR3
TRBV5-6	TRBD1	16	-	TRBJ1-3	TGTGCCAGCAGCCCCGGGACAGGGTTCTCTGGAAACACCATATATTTT	CASSPGTGFSGNTIYF
TRBV24-1	-	13	-	TRBJ2-7	TGTGCCACCAGTGCCACTAGCCGCTACGAGCAGTACTTC	CATSATSRYEQYF
TRBV12-5	-	13	-	TRBJ2-1	TGTGCTAGTGGTTTCGCGGCGGGCAATGAGCAGTTCTTC	CASGFAAGNEQFF
TRBV5-1	TRBD1	15	-	TRBJ2-2	TGCGCCAGCAGGGTGACAGGGCCGAACACCGGGGAGCTGTTTTTT	CASRVTGPNTGELFF
TRBV5-5	-	13	-	TRBJ2-5	TGTGCCAGCAGGAGGGGGGTGGAGGAGACCCAGTACTTC	CASRRGVEETQYF
TRBV19	-	15	once	TRBJ2-3	TGTGCCAGTAAGGAGGGGGCAGGGAGGGCAGATACGCAGTATTTT	CASKEGAGRADTQYF
TRBV6-6	TRBD2	15	-	TRBJ2-2	TGTGCCAGCAGTTCAACTAGCGGGGGAACCGGGGAGCTGTTTTTT	CASSSTSGGTGELFF
TRBV3-1/TRBV3-2	-	15	-	TRBJ2-2	TGTGCCAGCAGCGGAGACAGGACGAACACCGGGGAGCTGTTTTTT	CASSGDRTNTGELFF
TRBV7-6	-	15	-	TRBJ1-2	TGTGCCAGCACCCCCTTCAGGGGTCCTGACGTTGGCTACACCTTC	CASTPFRGPDVGYTF
TRBV7-2	-	13	-	TRBJ2-3	TGTGCCAGCAGCTCATATGGCATGGATACGCAGTATTTT	CASSSYGMDTQYF
TRBV5-6	-	11	-	TRBJ1-1	TGTGCCAGCGGGTCGGAGATTGAAGCTTTCTTT	CASGSEIEAFF
TRBV9	-	17	-	TRBJ1-1	TGTGCCAGCAGCACGCAGGGAGTGAGGGGAGGGAACACTGAAGCTTTCTTT	CASSTQGVRGGNTEAFF
TRBV27	-	19	-	TRBJ2-3	TGTGCCAGCAGCCGACCCCTAATGAGGACACTCTCTGGGATAAATACGCAGTATTTT	CASSRPLMRTLSGINTQYF
TRBV6-1	-	18	-	TRBJ1-2	TGTGCCAGCAGTGAAGCAAATATCGGGAGATGGGATACTTATGGCTACACCTTC	CASSEANIGRWDTYGYTF
TRBV2	-	13	-	TRBJ1-5	TGTGCCAGCAGTCCCCGGGTTCTACAGCCCCAGCATTTT	CASSPRVLQPQHF
TRBV5-5	TRBD1	19	-	TRBJ2-7	TGTGCCAGCAGCCCGGGACAGGGGGCGCCAGGGGCCAGCTCCTACGAGCAGTACTTC	CASSPGQGAPGASSYEQYF
TRBV5-4	TRBD1	15	-	TRBJ2-7	TGTGCCAGCAGCTGGACGGGACAGGGCTACTACGAGCAGTACTTC	CASSWTGQGYYEQYF
TRBV11-3	TRBD2	15	-	TRBJ2-1	TGTGCCAGCAGCCTGCGGGGGAGCTCCTACAATGAGCAGTTCTTC	CASSLRGSSYNEQFF
TRBV7-2	-	13	-	TRBJ1-6	TGTGCCAGCATCCTAGGACCTAATTCACCCCTCCACTTT	CASILGPNSPLHF
TRBV4-1	TRBD1	13	-	TRBJ2-1	TGCGCCAGCAGCCCGGGACAGGGGAATGAGCAGTTCTTC	CASSPGQGNEQFF
TRBV7-2	-	14	-	TRBJ1-2	TGTGCCAGCAGCTTAAACAGGGAGGTCTATGGCTACACCTTC	CASSLNREVYGYTF
TRBV6-2/TRBV6-3	-	11	-	TRBJ2-1	TGTGCCAGCAGTTACCCCGATGAGCAGTTCTTC	CASSYPDEQFF
TRBV12-3/TRBV12-4	TRBD1	13	-	TRBJ1-2	TGTGCCAGCAGTTCGGGGACAGGGTCTGGCTACACCTTC	CASSSGTGSGYTF
TRBV7-6	TRBD2	15	-	TRBJ2-3	TGTGCCAGCAGTCTACTAGCGGGGGACTCAGATACGCAGTATTTT	CASSLLAGDSDTQYF
TRBV6-6	-	13	-	TRBJ2-1	TGTGCCAGCAGTTACTCGCCGGGACTTGAGCAGTTCTTC	CASSYSPGLEQFF
TRBV5-4	TRBD2	18	-	TRBJ2-1	TGTGCCAGCAGCGCCCGGGGGGTAGCGGGGGCCATCTACAATGAGCAGTTCTTC	CASSARGVAGAIYNEQFF
TRBV5-8	TRBD1	16	-	TRBJ1-4	TGTGCCAGCAGCCTGGAGGGGGCGATAAGTAAGGAAAAACTGTTTTTT	CASSLEGAISKEKLFF